This T cell receptor (beta chain) derives from a study of blood T cell repertoires in COVID-19. Looking at the study overall: T cells, B-cell-depleted T cells, or PBMCs provided the cDNA or gDNA that served as material.

Losses at the gene ends were 1 base for V and 7 bases for J; bases not matched to a gene: 1. The CDR3 runs to 14 residues. Germline V gene data show CDR1 as SEHNR and CDR2 as FQNEAQ (reference sequence). As originally analysed: The assay estimated nucleated cells by amplifying reference gene primers. Profiled with immunoSEQ multiplex PCR; TCRdb holds only in-frame clones, not every one. Clonal size and the V and J genes are those of that table, whereas D and trimming came from the DNA. Of more than 85,000 clones listed, roughly 90% were seen once; the top ten hold 0.85% to 1%. V usage is TRBV7-9 and J usage is TRBJ2-1; 10 nucleotides agree with TRBD1. The sample comprised peripheral blood. The receptor's source is a man aged 55-75 years with acute or convalescent COVID-19. In DNA form, the CDR3 reads TGTGCCAGCAGCTTAGGACAGGGGGCAAATGAGCAGTTCTTC. The encoded protein is CASSLGQGANEQFF.